This T cell receptor (beta chain) was captured in a study of T cell changes during pregnancy in multiple sclerosis. Germline V gene sequence: CDR1 MNHEY, CDR2 SVGAGI. Unmatched junction bases numbered 7, after V lost 2 bases and J lost 5 bases. CDR3 length: 15 amino acids. Assay: immunoSEQ multiplex PCR; the TCRdb copy retains only in-frame clones and omits some. This sample yields about 28,000 clones, of which roughly nine tenths are seen a single time; under 5% belongs to the top ten. The starting material was peripheral blood, obtained in the first trimester of pregnancy. The chain combines TRBV6-5 with TRBJ2-7, with TRBD2 matching over 9 bases. This TCR was recovered from a female donor in good health, enrolled as a control in a pregnancy study. CDR3 region: CASSYNVASGDEQYF. The CDR3 region has the DNA TGTGCCAGCAGTTACAATGTGGCTAGCGGGGACGAGCAGTACTTC.